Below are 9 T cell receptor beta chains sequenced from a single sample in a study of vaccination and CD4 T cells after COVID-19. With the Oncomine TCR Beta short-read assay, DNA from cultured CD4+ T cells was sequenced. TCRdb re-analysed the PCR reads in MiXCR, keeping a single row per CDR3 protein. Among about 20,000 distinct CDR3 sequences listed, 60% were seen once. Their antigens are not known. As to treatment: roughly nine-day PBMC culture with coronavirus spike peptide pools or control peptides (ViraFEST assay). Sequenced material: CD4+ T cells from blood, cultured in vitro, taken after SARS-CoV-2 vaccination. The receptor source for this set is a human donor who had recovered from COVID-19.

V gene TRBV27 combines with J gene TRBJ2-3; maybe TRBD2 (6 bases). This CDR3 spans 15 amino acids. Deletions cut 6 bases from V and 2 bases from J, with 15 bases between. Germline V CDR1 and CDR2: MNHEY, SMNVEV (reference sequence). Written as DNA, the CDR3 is TGTGCCAGCAGGACTCCGGGACTTCCCACAGATACGCAGTATTTT. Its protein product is CASRTPGLPTDTQYF.

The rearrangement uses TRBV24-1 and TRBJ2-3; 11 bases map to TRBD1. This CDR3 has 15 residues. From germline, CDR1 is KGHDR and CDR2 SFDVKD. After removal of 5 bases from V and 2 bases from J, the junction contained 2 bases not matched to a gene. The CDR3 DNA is TGTGCCACCAGTGTTGGACAGGGGGCCACAGATACGCAGTATTTT. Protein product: CATSVGQGATDTQYF.

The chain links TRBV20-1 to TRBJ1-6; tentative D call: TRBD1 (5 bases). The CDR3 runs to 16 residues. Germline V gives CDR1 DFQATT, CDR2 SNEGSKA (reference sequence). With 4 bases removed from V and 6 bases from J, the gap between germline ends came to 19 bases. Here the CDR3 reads CSATDRKAQTNSPLHF. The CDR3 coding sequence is TGCAGTGCTACCGACAGAAAGGCGCAGACTAATTCACCCCTCCACTTT.

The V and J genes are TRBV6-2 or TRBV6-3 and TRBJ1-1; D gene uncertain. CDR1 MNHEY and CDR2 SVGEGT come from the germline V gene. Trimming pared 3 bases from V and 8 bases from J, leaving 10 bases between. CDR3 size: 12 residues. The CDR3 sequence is CASSYPVGEAFF. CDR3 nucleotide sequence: TGTGCCAGCAGTTATCCAGTGGGCGAAGCTTTCTTT.

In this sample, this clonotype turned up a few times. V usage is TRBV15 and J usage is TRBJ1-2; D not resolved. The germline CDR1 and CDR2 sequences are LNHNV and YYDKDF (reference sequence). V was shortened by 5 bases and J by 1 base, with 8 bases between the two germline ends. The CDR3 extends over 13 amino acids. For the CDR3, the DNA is TGTGCCACCAGCTTAGCGGATAACTATGGCTACACCTTC. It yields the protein CATSLADNYGYTF.

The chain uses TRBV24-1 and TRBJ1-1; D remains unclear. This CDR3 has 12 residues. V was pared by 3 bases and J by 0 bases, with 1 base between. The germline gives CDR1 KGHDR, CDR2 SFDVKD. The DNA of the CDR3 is TGTGCCACCAGTGATATGAACACTGAAGCTTTCTTT. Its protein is CATSDMNTEAFF.

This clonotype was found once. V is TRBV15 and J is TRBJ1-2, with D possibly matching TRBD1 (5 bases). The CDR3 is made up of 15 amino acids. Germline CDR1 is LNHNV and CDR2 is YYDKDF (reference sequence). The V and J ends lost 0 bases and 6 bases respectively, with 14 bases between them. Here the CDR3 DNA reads TGTGCCACCAGCAGAGATCGCAGGGTAGTCAATGGCTACACCTTC. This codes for CATSRDRRVVNGYTF.

CDR3 residues: CASSQDRAGYTF. The CDR3, as DNA: TGTGCCAGCAGTCAGGACAGGGCTGGCTACACCTTC. The chain has TRBV7-2 and TRBJ1-2; 8 nucleotides line up with TRBD1. The CDR3 has 12 amino acids. V lost 6 bases to trimming and J lost 7 bases; unmatched junction nucleotides: 4. Germline CDR1 is SGHTA and CDR2 is FQGNSA.

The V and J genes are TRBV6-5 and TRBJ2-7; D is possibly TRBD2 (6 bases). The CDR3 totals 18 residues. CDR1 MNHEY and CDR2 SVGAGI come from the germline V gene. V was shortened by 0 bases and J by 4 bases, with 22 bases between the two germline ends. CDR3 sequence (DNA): TGTGCCAGCAGTTACTCGAAGTGGGCCGGGGGAGAGTCGTACGAGCAGTACTTC. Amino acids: CASSYSKWAGGESYEQYF.